These 10 T cell receptor beta chains were all obtained from the same sample, sequenced in a study of OX40 agonist ivuxolimab in advanced cancers. The method was immunoSEQ multiplex PCR; TCRdb's version includes in-frame clones alone and lacks a portion of them. The sample holds approximately 35,000 clones, about 80% seen once. The input for sequencing was CD4+ or CD8+ T cells sorted from blood, taken in a trial of the OX40 agonist ivuxolimab. The source of these receptors is an adult with an advanced solid tumor such as melanoma, head and neck, liver or kidney cancer.

The J gene is TRBJ2-2, the V gene TRBV19, with D possibly being TRBD2 (6 bases). V dropped 4 bases and J dropped 4 bases, with 13 bases sitting between them. Germline V gene data show CDR1 as LNHDA and CDR2 as SQIVND (reference sequence). There are 15 residues in the CDR3. CDR3 in amino acids: CASSRRARGTGELFF. CDR3 nucleotides: TGTGCCAGTAGTAGGCGGGCGCGGGGCACCGGGGAGCTGTTTTTT.

This clone came up a few times. The rearrangement joins TRBV13 to TRBJ2-7, with unresolved D. From germline, CDR1 is PRHDT and CDR2 FYEKMQ (reference sequence). The V end lost 3 bases, the J end lost 3 bases, and 3 bases lay between the germline ends. This CDR3 contains 11 residues. As DNA, the CDR3 is TGTGCCAGCAGCTTCAACTACGAGCAGTACTTC. This sequence encodes CASSFNYEQYF.

The genes are TRBV9 and TRBJ2-5; 8 bases are a match to TRBD1. The CDR3 runs 15 residues. V dropped 1 base and J dropped 4; count of bases not matched to a gene: 6. Germline CDR1 reads SGDLS; CDR2 reads YYNGEE. The CDR3 region is CASSVNRGLRETQYF. The CDR3 nucleotides read TGTGCCAGCAGCGTAAACAGGGGGTTAAGAGAGACCCAGTACTTC. Combining the CDR3 with reference TRBV9 and TRBJ2-5 gives the whole variable domain DSGVTQTPKHLITATGQRVTLRCSPRSGDLSVYWYQQSLDQGLQFLIQYYNGEERAKGNILERFSAQQFPDLHSELNLSSLELGDSALYFCASSVNRGLRETQYFGPGTRLLVL.

Only one count was recorded for this clone. V and J are TRBV11-3 and TRBJ2-7; 7 bases are a match to TRBD1. CDR3 length: 14 amino acids. The J segment lost 1 base and the V segment lost 5 bases, leaving 5 bases of the junction unmatched. CDR1 is SGHNT and CDR2 is YENEEA in the germline V gene. CDR3 DNA: TGTGCCAGCAGCCCCGGGACAGCATCCTACGAGCAGTACTTC. Translated, it gives CASSPGTASYEQYF. Together with reference TRBV11-3 and TRBJ2-7, the CDR3 gives the full variable domain: EAGVVQSPRYKIIEKKQPVAFWCNPISGHNTLYWYLQNLGQGPELLIRYENEEAVDDSQLPKDRFSAERLKGVDSTLKIQPAELGDSAVYLCASSPGTASYEQYFGPGTRLTVT.

Only one count was recorded for this clone. This rearrangement joins TRBV6-4 to TRBJ2-3; TRBD2 matches at 12 bases. The CDR3 covers 15 residues. Germline V lookup: CDR1 MRHNA, CDR2 SNTAGT. The ends lost 6 bases at V and 4 bases at J; junction bases unmatched: 5. CDR3 DNA sequence: TGTGCCAGCAGGGCCACTAGCGGGGGGCCAGATACGCAGTATTTT. It codes for CASRATSGGPDTQYF.

This chain uses TRBV6-4 with TRBJ2-1; 8 bases map to TRBD2. Germline assignment: CDR1 MRHNA and CDR2 SNTAGT. The V gene end was trimmed by 0 bases and the J gene end by 15 bases; junction bases not matched to a gene: 7. The CDR3 spans 13 residues. DNA for the CDR3: TGTGCCAGCAGTGACTCGGGGACTAGTAAGCGGTTCTTC. It yields the protein CASSDSGTSKRFF.

The rearrangement links TRBV12-5 to TRBJ2-7; TRBD2 might be the D (5 bases). CDR1 and CDR2 from the germline V gene are LGHNT and FRNRAP. The CDR3 is made up of 12 amino acids. V was clipped by 11 bases and J by 1 base, with 12 bases between them. The CDR3 sequence is CASSEGSYEQYF. CDR3 in DNA: TGTGCTTCCTCCGAGGGTTCCTACGAGCAGTACTTC. Variable domain in full (rest from reference TRBV12-5 and TRBJ2-7): DARVTQTPRHKVTEMGQEVTMRCQPILGHNTVFWYRQTMMQGLELLAYFRNRAPLDDSGMPKDRFSAEMPDATLATLKIQPSEPRDSAVYFCASSEGSYEQYFGPGTRLTVT.

The rearrangement joins TRBV4-2 to TRBJ2-6; unclear D gene. V gave up 5 bases and J gave up 5 bases, with 22 bases separating them. Looked up from germline, CDR1 is LGHNA and CDR2 is YNFKEQ. This CDR3 has 18 residues. The CDR3 coding sequence is TGTGCCAGCAGCTTCAGTACAAAGGTACAAAGTCGGGCCAACGTCCTGACTTTC. It specifies CASSFSTKVQSRANVLTF.

V usage is TRBV2 and J usage is TRBJ2-1; a weak D match, TRBD2 (6 bases). The V gene lost 1 base and the J gene lost 3 bases, with 19 bases spanning the gap. This CDR3 is 18 amino acids long. The germline V gene has CDR1 SNHLY and CDR2 FYNNEI. The CDR3 spells CASSEDRPGGAFYNEQFF. The CDR3 DNA sequence: TGTGCCAGCAGTGAAGATCGCCCCGGGGGAGCCTTCTACAATGAGCAGTTCTTC.

The chain recombines TRBV2 with TRBJ1-1; D unclear. This CDR3 region has 13 residues. The germline CDR1 and CDR2 sequences are SNHLY and FYNNEI. Trimming left V 0 bases short and J 4 bases short, with 6 bases between. The CDR3 coding sequence is TGTGCCAGCAGTGAAGCGCCCGGCACTGAAGCTTTCTTT. Protein sequence: CASSEAPGTEAFF.